The 22 T cell receptor beta chains presented below share a single source sample, sequenced in a study of CD8 T cells in ankylosing spondylitis. TCRdb fed the 5' RACE reads into MiXCR, producing one record per CDR3 protein. The sample records fewer than 400,000 distinct CDR3 sequences, roughly 14% being singletons. Sequencing was done on a sample of blood, either unsorted or a sorted T cell fraction (not recorded which). The receptors come from a male donor with ankylosing spondylitis or in good health (not recorded which).

This clonotype came up many times. The chain carries TRBV5-1 and TRBJ1-1; D ambiguous. The CDR3 totals 13 residues. CDR1 is SGHRS, CDR2 YFSETQ, per germline. Trimming pared 4 bases from V and 4 bases from J, leaving 11 bases between. CDR3 amino acids: CASSGLEFTEAFF. CDR3 coding DNA: TGCGCCAGCAGCGGGTTGGAGTTCACTGAAGCTTTCTTT.

This clonotype was observed a few times. V gene TRBV12-3 or TRBV12-4 combines with J gene TRBJ2-7; 10 bases agree with TRBD2. CDR3 length: 15 amino acids. The junction had 8 bases not matched to a gene; V was cut back by 6 bases and J by 3 bases. The CDR3 loop is CASSNGLAADYEQYF. CDR3 DNA sequence: TGTGCCAGCAGCAACGGACTAGCGGCTGACTACGAGCAGTACTTC.

The chain combines TRBV18 with TRBJ1-1; TRBD1 matches at 7 bases. CDR1 is KGHSH and CDR2 is LQKENI in the germline V gene. V lost 0 bases to trimming and J lost 1 base; unmatched junction nucleotides: 14. This CDR3 has 19 residues. CDR3: CASSPPRLGTGAPNTEAFF. In DNA form, the CDR3 reads TGTGCCAGCTCACCACCAAGATTGGGTACAGGGGCTCCGAACACTGAAGCTTTCTTT.

The sample holds a few counts of this clonotype. The chain carries TRBV5-1 and TRBJ2-1; 9 positions match TRBD1. Germline lookup yields CDR1 SGHRS and CDR2 YFSETQ. The trim removed 3 bases at V and 4 bases at J, leaving 8 bases unmatched. This CDR3 region has 16 residues. DNA for the CDR3: TGCGCCAGCAGCTACAGGGACAGGGCAGGTTACAATGAGCAGTTCTTC. It yields the protein CASSYRDRAGYNEQFF.

The rearrangement uses TRBV4-1 and TRBJ2-3; D remains ambiguous. Per the germline V gene, CDR1 is MGHRA and CDR2 is YSYEKL. This CDR3 has 13 amino acids. Trimming left V 0 bases short and J 8 bases short, with 9 bases between. The CDR3 bases are TGCGCCAGCAGCCAAGATGGGGTTGGTACGCAGTATTTT. Residues: CASSQDGVGTQYF.

This clonotype was seen only a few times. V and J are TRBV10-3 and TRBJ2-1, with a tentative D call TRBD2 (6 bases). The CDR3 contains 15 residues. Germline V CDR1 and CDR2: ENHRY, SYGVKD. V lost 2 bases to trimming and J lost 4 bases, with 12 bases between them. CDR3 residues: CAISEPSGPYNEQFF. CDR3 in DNA: TGTGCCATCAGTGAGCCCAGCGGGCCTTACAATGAGCAGTTCTTC.

Many counts were recorded for this clonotype. The J gene is TRBJ1-1, the V gene TRBV5-1, with D possibly TRBD1 on 6 matching bases. From germline, CDR1 is SGHRS and CDR2 YFSETQ. The CDR3 covers 13 residues. Trimming cost V 3 bases and J 1 base, with 7 bases left between them. The CDR3 sequence: CASSWGQNTEAFF. The CDR3 DNA reads TGCGCCAGCAGCTGGGGACAGAACACTGAAGCTTTCTTT.

The table lists this clonotype with many counts. The J gene is TRBJ2-3, the V gene TRBV11-2, with D possibly called TRBD1 or TRBD2 (5 bases each). Trimming removed 2 bases from V and 2 bases from J, with 14 bases in between. CDR3 length: 16 residues. CDR1 is SGHAT and CDR2 is FQNNGV in the germline V gene. The CDR3 DNA reads as TGTGCCAGCAGCTTACGGGGCCTACCATACACAGATACGCAGTATTTT. Amino acids: CASSLRGLPYTDTQYF.

This chain connects TRBV5-8 to TRBJ2-7, with D perhaps matching TRBD1 (6 bases). This CDR3 region has 16 residues. V was cut by 0 bases and J by 3 bases, with 16 bases left in between. The germline gives CDR1 SGHTS, CDR2 YDEGEE. CDR3 amino acids: CASSLVGTQGGYEQYF. In DNA form, the CDR3 reads TGTGCCAGCAGCTTGGTTGGGACACAAGGGGGCTACGAGCAGTACTTC. Looking up the rest from reference TRBV5-8 and TRBJ2-7 gives the full variable domain: EAGVTQSPTHLIKTRGQQATLRCSPISGHTSVYWYQQALGLGLQFLLWYDEGEERNRGNFPPRFSGRQFPNYSSELNVNALELEDSALYLCASSLVGTQGGYEQYFGPGTRLTVT.

This clonotype has a handful of counts. The V gene is TRBV6-1, the J gene TRBJ1-2; D gene uncertain. There are 13 residues in the CDR3. The ends were cut back, 2 bases at V and 2 bases at J, with 6 bases in the middle. Germline V gene data show CDR1 as MNHNS and CDR2 as SASEGT. CDR3 residues: CASSEHLNYGYTF. The CDR3 DNA follows: TGTGCCAGCAGTGAACACTTGAACTATGGCTACACCTTC.

This clonotype has at least ten counts. V gene TRBV11-2 combines with J gene TRBJ2-3, with TRBD1 matching over 8 bases. Germline assignment: CDR1 SGHAT and CDR2 FQNNGV. The CDR3 is 15 residues long. V trimming: 0 bases; J trimming: 7 bases; junction bases outside the gene matches: 6. Here the CDR3 reads CASSLEVTGDNTQYF. CDR3 DNA sequence: TGTGCCAGCAGCTTAGAAGTGACAGGGGATAATACGCAGTATTTT.

The genes are TRBV5-1 and TRBJ2-3, with 14 bases lining up with TRBD2. Trimming removed 4 bases from V and 5 bases from J; junction bases left unmatched: 15. The CDR3 is 19 amino acids. CDR1 is SGHRS and CDR2 is YFSETQ in the germline V gene. The CDR3 spells CASSGRTSGRPVVLDTQYF. DNA of the CDR3: TGCGCCAGCAGCGGAAGGACTAGCGGGAGGCCCGTTGTCTTAGATACGCAGTATTTT. The whole variable domain, filled in from reference TRBV5-1 and TRBJ2-3, reads KAGVTQTPRYLIKTRGQQVTLSCSPISGHRSVSWYQQTPGQGLQFLFEYFSETQRNKGNFPGRFSGRQFSNSRSEMNVSTLELGDSALYLCASSGRTSGRPVVLDTQYFGPGTRLTVL.

This clonotype was recorded at least ten times. The chain recombines TRBV4-1 with TRBJ2-7; TRBD2 might be the D (6 bases). CDR3 length: 14 amino acids. Germline loops: CDR1 MGHRA, CDR2 YSYEKL. V lost 6 bases to trimming and J lost 3 bases, with 15 bases between them. This CDR3 is CASSPRDLLYEQYF. The CDR3 region has the DNA TGCGCCAGCAGTCCCCGGGACTTACTCTACGAGCAGTACTTC.

The V call is TRBV7-9, the J call TRBJ1-1; D gene unclear. The CDR3 spans 14 residues. The germline V gene encodes CDR1 SEHNR and CDR2 FQNEAQ (reference sequence). V lost 7 bases and J 4 bases, leaving 16 bases between the germline ends. CDR3 residues: CASTQDVASTEAFF. The CDR3 DNA is TGTGCCAGCACCCAGGACGTCGCATCCACTGAAGCTTTCTTT. Drawing the rest from reference TRBV7-9 and TRBJ1-1, the complete variable domain is DTGVSQNPRHKITKRGQNVTFRCDPISEHNRLYWYRQTLGQGPEFLTYFQNEAQLEKSRLLSDRFSAERPKGSFSTLEIQRTEQGDSAMYLCASTQDVASTEAFFGQGTRLTVV.

In this sample, this clonotype turned up a few times. The CDR3, as DNA: TGCAGTGCTAGGTTTCGGAGTATTGTCACAGATACGCAGTATTTT. Amino acid sequence: CSARFRSIVTDTQYF. The chain is built from TRBV20-1 and TRBJ2-3; D is unclear. Trimming took off 3 bases at V and 2 bases at J, with 15 bases between the two ends. From germline, CDR1 is DFQATT and CDR2 SNEGSKA (reference sequence). The CDR3 length is 15 residues.

There are a few counts of this clonotype. The chain combines TRBV6-1 with TRBJ1-5, with D possibly TRBD1 on 5 matching bases. Germline V gives CDR1 MNHNS, CDR2 SASEGT. This CDR3 region has 17 residues. V shed 6 bases and J shed 2 bases, with 20 bases lying between them. The DNA of the CDR3 is TGTGCCAGCAGGCTAGGGTTTCGGGACGGGGGCAATCAGCCCCAGCATTTT. It encodes CASRLGFRDGGNQPQHF.

The chain has TRBV12-3 or TRBV12-4 and TRBJ2-2, with 7 bases fitting TRBD2. Trimming cost V 5 bases and J 4 bases; bases outside gene matches: 10. This CDR3 has 16 residues. In nucleotides, the CDR3 is TGTGCCAGCAGTCCCGGGCTAGCGGCTTCCACCGGGGAGCTGTTTTTT. It yields the protein CASSPGLAASTGELFF.

V is TRBV5-1 and J is TRBJ1-1, with 8 bases that match TRBD1. Trimming removed 4 bases from V and 2 bases from J; junction bases left unmatched: 7. The CDR3 is made up of 15 amino acids. CDR1 and CDR2 (germline): SGHRS, YFSETQ. The CDR3 loop is CASSPRQGTNTEAFF. The CDR3 nucleotides are TGCGCCAGCAGCCCGCGACAGGGGACTAACACTGAAGCTTTCTTT.

This clonotype was counted only a few times. V gene TRBV20-1 combines with J gene TRBJ1-5, with D uncertain. There are 13 residues in the CDR3. Germline CDR1 is DFQATT and CDR2 is SNEGSKA (reference sequence). The V end was cut by 5 bases, the J end by 4 bases, with 12 bases between. CDR3 residues: CSASQDWNQPQHF. CDR3 DNA sequence: TGCAGTGCTTCCCAGGACTGGAATCAGCCCCAGCATTTT.

The gene calls are TRBV5-1 and TRBJ2-2; D tentatively fits TRBD1 or TRBD2 (5 bases each). Trimming cost V 6 bases and J 3 bases, with 21 bases left between them. Germline V gene sequence: CDR1 SGHRS, CDR2 YFSETQ. There are 17 residues in the CDR3. The CDR3 sequence is CASKIERDGTDTGELFF. In DNA form, the CDR3 reads TGCGCCAGCAAAATCGAACGGGACGGTACTGACACCGGGGAGCTGTTTTTT. The complete variable domain, with remaining parts taken from reference TRBV5-1 and TRBJ2-2, reads KAGVTQTPRYLIKTRGQQVTLSCSPISGHRSVSWYQQTPGQGLQFLFEYFSETQRNKGNFPGRFSGRQFSNSRSEMNVSTLELGDSALYLCASKIERDGTDTGELFFGEGSRLTVL.

The chain carries TRBV30 and TRBJ2-4, with unresolved D. CDR1 is GTSNPN, CDR2 SVGIG, per germline (reference sequence). Trimming stripped 0 bases from V and 0 bases from J, with 15 bases between. This CDR3 spans 17 amino acids. CDR3 bases: TGTGCCTGGAGTGTAGGTCTACCGAGTCTAGCCAAAAACATTCAGTACTTC. This gives the protein CAWSVGLPSLAKNIQYF.

At least ten counts were recorded for this clonotype. The rearrangement joins TRBV12-3 or TRBV12-4 to TRBJ1-5; D call uncertain. V was shortened by 7 bases and J by 2 bases, with 9 bases between the two germline ends. The CDR3 is 13 residues long. In DNA form, the CDR3 reads TGTGCCAGCAAGCTAGGTGGCAATCAGCCCCAGCATTTT. Translation: CASKLGGNQPQHF.